These T cell receptor beta chains were read from a single sample in a study of Ad26.COV2.S vaccination and SARS-CoV-2 variants. Produced via immunoSEQ multiplex PCR; TCRdb's table is partial and in-frame only. The profile shows 380,000 or so clones, 83% of them singletons. This specimen consisted of peripheral blood, obtained in a trial of Ad26.COV2.S vaccine versus placebo. Every receptor here comes from a person between 18 and 65 years old who received the Ad26.COV2.S COVID-19 vaccine or a placebo. Each CDR3 is given with its conserved first and last residue.

CDR3	V	J
CASSIGAAYNYGYTF	TRBV19	TRBJ1-2
CASSQEIVGGDEQFF	TRBV4-2	TRBJ2-1
CASSSPYPGTDTQYF	TRBV7-9	TRBJ2-3
CASMLRDGNQPQHF	TRBV2	TRBJ1-5
CASSDGVYEQYF	TRBV10-2	TRBJ2-7
CASSPSGSPYEQYF	TRBV18	TRBJ2-7
CASSLGLAGGEKTQYF	TRBV14	TRBJ2-5
CASSLQRGSGELFF	TRBV7-2	TRBJ2-2
CAWSVDLGQPQHF	TRBV30	TRBJ1-5
CASSLAEVGGAETQYF	TRBV13	TRBJ2-5
CASSKRSRANTEAFF	TRBV21-1	TRBJ1-1
CASSYEGGAGQPQHF	TRBV6-6	TRBJ1-5
CASTTYQSGANVLTF	TRBV19	TRBJ2-6
CASRVPGIDTGELFF	TRBV5-5	TRBJ2-2
CASSPGLSAQAFF	TRBV7-3	TRBJ1-1
CASSLRPNTEAFF	TRBV4-3	TRBJ1-1
CASTEPPNYGYTF	TRBV19	TRBJ1-2
CASSVKGAGVETQYF	TRBV7-9	TRBJ2-5
CASSRDRGRNEQFF	TRBV27	TRBJ2-1
CASSLIVWTGQETQYF	TRBV5-6	TRBJ2-5
CASSQDLQGDPPGNTIYF	TRBV14	TRBJ1-3
CASSPSGQGEGYTF	TRBV5-1	TRBJ1-2
CASRRDGSYEQYF	TRBV19	TRBJ2-7
CASSLGQGASWNSPLHF	TRBV5-1	TRBJ1-6
CASSLGGVGQPQHF	TRBV7-2	TRBJ1-5
CASSDEQGDQPQHF	TRBV2	TRBJ1-5
CASSIAGGDYEQYF	TRBV18	TRBJ2-7
CASSLFGGDYGYTF	TRBV5-5	TRBJ1-2
CASSLSGISYNEQFF	TRBV2	TRBJ2-1
CASSVAVQTEYF	TRBV5-4	TRBJ2-3
CSASARLYEQYF	TRBV20-1	TRBJ2-7
CASTFRGRGYTF	TRBV6-5	TRBJ1-2
CASSSSPGQDEQFF	TRBV2	TRBJ2-1
CASSPPPNEQFF	TRBV7-8	TRBJ2-1
CASSYSTAATKNIQYF	TRBV6-5	TRBJ2-4
CASSFGLDGTGELFF	TRBV11-3	TRBJ2-2
CASSQGTRSGNTIYF	TRBV3-1/TRBV3-2	TRBJ1-3
CATSREAPGYEQYF	TRBV15	TRBJ2-7
CASSWTRGEQFF	TRBV5-1	TRBJ2-1
CASSLEGLEYGELFF	TRBV5-1	TRBJ2-2
CASSQDALAVSYEQYF	TRBV4-1	TRBJ2-7
CASSDFYQGAGGYGYTF	TRBV19	TRBJ1-2
CASSLGIHEQFF	TRBV11-3	TRBJ2-1
CASSRYARGGYEQYF	TRBV6-5	TRBJ2-7
CASSQDLGAYHYEQYF	TRBV3-1/TRBV3-2	TRBJ2-7
CASSQEPRAPYEQYF	TRBV3-1/TRBV3-2	TRBJ2-7
CSVGPKLTDTQYF	TRBV29-1	TRBJ2-3
CASSLLGRPQPQHF	TRBV5-6	TRBJ1-5
CASSIDAPGQGGDEQYF	TRBV19	TRBJ2-7
CASSPGTLRAGTQYF	TRBV18	TRBJ2-5
CASSPDRVSVTQYF	TRBV18	TRBJ2-3
CASSGKWTANTGELFF	TRBV9	TRBJ2-2
CASSLAGWGYGYTF	TRBV5-4	TRBJ1-2
CASSVRFYRWGTEAFF	TRBV10-2	TRBJ1-1
CASSHVGRGRMETQYF	TRBV4-1	TRBJ2-5